This TCR beta chain was obtained from a study of CD8 T cells in ankylosing spondylitis. The V end lost 2 bases, the J end lost 4 bases, and 15 bases lay between the germline ends. The CDR3 covers 14 residues. Germline V gene sequence: CDR1 SQVTM, CDR2 ANQGSEA. Broader study findings: Disease-linked clones reportedly showed significant enrichment in matched ankylosing spondylitis synovial fluid.

One entry per CDR3 protein, called by TCRdb with MiXCR from the 5' RACE reads. The table shows 220,000 or so distinct CDR3 sequences, with over 9.5% occurring only once. In the case of this clonotype: The target antigen is unknown.

The source of this sequence is a male donor with ankylosing spondylitis or in good health (not recorded which). The specimen was blood, either unsorted or a sorted T cell fraction (not recorded which). The gene calls are TRBV29-1 and TRBJ2-7; D assignment may be TRBD1 or TRBD2 (5 bases each). CDR3 loop: CSVELSGRQYEQYF. CDR3 nucleotide sequence: TGCAGCGTTGAACTATCGGGACGGCAATACGAGCAGTACTTC.